This is a list of T cell receptor beta chains from one sample in a study of cytomegalovirus exposure and HLA in healthy donors. The method was immunoSEQ multiplex PCR; TCRdb's version includes in-frame clones alone and lacks a portion of them. The sample lists approximately 170,000 clones, around 81% seen once, with 2% to 2.5% in the top ten. Input material: PBMCs. Source of these receptors: a man younger than 45 in good health and CMV-seropositive. Each CDR3 is given without its conserved first and last residue. Fields, in order: V gene, CDR3 protein.

>TRBV10-1
ASSAKGNGELF
>TRBV2
ASSEGDRGEQF
>TRBV4-1
ASSQVTSAAGELF
>TRBV12-5
ASGLRVRGHGGELF
>TRBV6-5
ASSYPDNEQF
>TRBV5-1
ASSLQGFDIQY
>TRBV7-2
ASSRLRGAGELF
>TRBV29-1
SVEGPYNEQF
>TRBV7-9
ASSPREGTSNEQY
>TRBV29-1
SVGTTTDTQY
>TRBV6-5
ASSRRGTTIYEQY
>TRBV9
ASSVALGGNTEAF
>TRBV2
ASRGDSVYNEQF
>TRBV9
ASSVASGELF
>TRBV6-5
ASQDPRGNGYT
>TRBV29-1
SGRQDADTIY